These 11 T cell receptor beta chains were sequenced from one sample in a study of regulatory T cells in long-lasting Graves disease. In building TCR beta libraries, iRepertoire HTBI primers were used together with Arm-PCR of CDR3 regions. TCRdb fed the multiplex PCR reads into MiXCR, producing one record per CDR3 protein. The top ten clones hold approximately 21% of a sample with 300,000 to 450,000 distinct CDR3 sequences, around 15% of them seen once. The time point is: newly diagnosed GD, antithyroid drugs for less than 3 months. TCR sequences were obtained from RNA taken from PBMCs. The starting material was peripheral blood mononuclear cells (PBMCs), obtained at new diagnosis, from a patient treated with antithyroid drugs. The source of these receptors is a female donor with Graves disease.

This clonotype was observed at least ten times. The chain has TRBV7-2 and TRBJ2-5; 13 nucleotides agree with TRBD2. The germline gives CDR1 SGHTA, CDR2 FQGNSA. The CDR3 runs 16 residues. Trimming took 4 bases from V and 3 from J; bases not matched to a gene: 5. DNA for the CDR3: TGTGCCAGCAGCTCATGGGGGACTAGCGGGAAAGAGACCCAGTACTTC. It yields the protein CASSSWGTSGKETQYF.

This clonotype was picked up many times. V gene TRBV3-1 combines with J gene TRBJ1-2; 9 bases are shared with TRBD1. The germline V gene encodes CDR1 LGHDT and CDR2 YNNKEL (reference sequence). V shed 4 bases, J shed 2 bases, and the junction held 14 bases outside the gene matches. The CDR3 contains 18 residues. For the CDR3, the DNA is TGTGCCAGCAGCCCCGGGACAGGGACGCACAGACAAAACTATGGCTACACCTTC. Its protein product is CASSPGTGTHRQNYGYTF.

This clonotype was seen a handful of times. The chain recombines TRBV4-1 with TRBJ1-5; 10 nucleotides match TRBD1. CDR1 is MGHRA and CDR2 is YSYEKL in the germline V gene. V was pared by 3 bases and J by 6 bases, with 14 bases of the junction left unmatched. The CDR3 spans 18 residues. Here the CDR3 reads CASSHPEITDRGFQPQHF. The CDR3 nucleotides are TGCGCCAGCAGCCACCCCGAAATCACGGACAGGGGGTTTCAGCCCCAGCATTTT.

In this sample, this clonotype turned up many times. V and J are TRBV19 and TRBJ1-2; 7 positions match TRBD1. The CDR3 runs to 12 residues. Trimming at V came to 5 bases and at J to 10 bases, leaving 7 bases not matched to a gene. Germline V gene lookup returns CDR1 LNHDA and CDR2 SQIVND (reference sequence). CDR3 residues: CASSLRTGFYTF. CDR3 DNA sequence: TGTGCCAGTAGTCTCCGGACAGGATTCTACACCTTC.

Ten or more counts support this clonotype. The CDR3 region has the DNA TGTGCCAGCAGCCAAGAACTAGCGAACAATGAGCAGTTCTTC. Protein sequence: CASSQELANNEQFF. The chain is built from TRBV3-1 and TRBJ2-1, with 7 bases identical to TRBD2. In germline, CDR1 is LGHDT, CDR2 YNNKEL (reference sequence). V dropped 0 bases and J dropped 5; count of bases not matched to a gene: 1. The CDR3 sequence is 14 residues long.

The table lists this clonotype with a few counts. The rearrangement joins TRBV15 to TRBJ2-3; perhaps TRBD2 as D (6 bases). The ends were cut back, 1 base at V and 6 bases at J, with 17 bases in the middle. The CDR3 loop spans 16 amino acids. CDR1 is LNHNV, CDR2 YYDKDF, per germline (reference sequence). The CDR3 region is CATSRGKEGLKDTQYF. The CDR3 bases are TGTGCCACCAGCAGAGGAAAGGAGGGATTAAAGGATACGCAGTATTTT.

This clonotype has a count of ten or more. J is TRBJ2-7 and V is TRBV10-3; possibly TRBD1 or TRBD2 for D (5 bases each). The V gene lost 4 bases and the J gene lost 0 bases, with 10 bases spanning the gap. Germline CDR1 ENHRY, CDR2 SYGVKD. This CDR3 comprises 14 residues. CDR3 sequence: CAISGDGTSYEQYF. CDR3 coding DNA: TGTGCCATCAGTGGGGACGGAACCTCCTACGAGCAGTACTTC.

This clonotype was found many times. This chain connects TRBV12-3 or TRBV12-4 to TRBJ2-1, with no clear D. The CDR3 loop spans 15 amino acids. Trimming stripped 5 bases from V and 0 bases from J, with 11 bases between. This chain's CDR3 is CASSPVPSSYNEQFF. The CDR3 coding sequence is TGTGCCAGCAGTCCCGTACCGAGCTCCTACAATGAGCAGTTCTTC.

This clonotype was seen at least ten times. This chain uses TRBV5-5 with TRBJ1-1, with D unclear. Germline V CDR1 and CDR2: SGHKS, YYEKEE (reference sequence). The CDR3 extends over 16 amino acids. Trimming left V 0 bases short and J 5 bases short, with 17 bases between. The CDR3 spells CASSLEGGSLRTEAFF. CDR3 nucleotide sequence: TGTGCCAGCAGCTTGGAGGGAGGGTCTTTGAGAACTGAAGCTTTCTTT.

This clonotype was counted at least ten times. The chain links TRBV24-1 to TRBJ1-5; tentatively, D is TRBD1 (6 bases). V was clipped by 4 bases and J by 0 bases, with 12 bases between them. This CDR3 region has 16 residues. Germline assignment: CDR1 KGHDR and CDR2 SFDVKD. The CDR3 protein is CATSEGTSHSNQPQHF. CDR3 bases: TGTGCCACCAGTGAAGGGACATCCCATAGCAATCAGCCCCAGCATTTT.

The V gene is TRBV28, the J gene TRBJ2-7, with D perhaps matching TRBD1 (6 bases). This CDR3 is 14 amino acids long. V was clipped by 3 bases and J by 7 bases, with 16 bases between them. Germline loops: CDR1 MDHEN, CDR2 SYDVKM. The CDR3 reads CASSLDSDTFEQYF. The CDR3 DNA follows: TGTGCCAGCAGTTTGGACAGTGATACCTTTGAGCAGTACTTC.